A selection of T cell receptor beta chains follows, all from one sample in a study of CD8 T cells in Susac syndrome. Each CDR3 protein is one row after TCRdb ran MiXCR on the immunoSEQ multiplex PCR reads. In the table there are 150,000 to 250,000 distinct CDR3 sequences, 90% to 95% of which are singletons. The sample consisted of CD4+ T cells from PBMCs. All receptors come from a human donor with multiple sclerosis. Both conserved end residues are part of each CDR3. D genes are given only for firm matches. Rows may omit the clone size; those that give it use once, few, many or a size class.

d_call	clone_size	v_call	j_call	cdr3_length	cdr3_nt	cdr3_aa
-	-	TRBV24-1	TRBJ1-1	13	TGTGCCAGACTAAAGACCGCGAACCCTGAAGCTTTCTTT	CARLKTANPEAFF
-	-	TRBV24-1	TRBJ1-2	14	TGTGCCACCAGTGATTTTACGGGGTTCGATGGCTACACCTTC	CATSDFTGFDGYTF
-	-	TRBV2	TRBJ2-5	15	TGTGCCAGCAGTGAAGGACAGTCAACGAGGGAGACCCAGTACTTC	CASSEGQSTRETQYF
-	-	TRBV15	TRBJ2-6	16	TGTGCCACCAGCGCTCGGACACCCGGTGGGGCCAACGTCCTGACTTTC	CATSARTPGGANVLTF
-	once	TRBV12-3/TRBV12-4	TRBJ1-1	11	TGTGCCAGCAGTTTCGCGGACAATCCTTTCTTT	CASSFADNPFF
-	-	TRBV30	TRBJ2-1	12	TGTGCCCGGAACTGGGGGAACAATGAGCAGTTCTTC	CARNWGNNEQFF
TRBD1	-	TRBV4-1	TRBJ2-7	16	TGCGCCAGCAGCCAAGGAGGACAGGGGATTCCCTACGAGCAGTACTTC	CASSQGGQGIPYEQYF
-	-	TRBV12-3/TRBV12-4	TRBJ1-1	12	TGTGCCAGCAGTGCCCGCCCCACTGAAGCTTTCTTT	CASSARPTEAFF
-	-	TRBV7-6	TRBJ2-5	16	TGTGCCAGCAGCTTAGTTACAGGGAGGTATGGGGAGACCCAGTACTTC	CASSLVTGRYGETQYF
-	-	TRBV7-9	TRBJ1-4	12	TGTGCCAGCAGCACCAGGGGTGAAAAACTGTTTTTT	CASSTRGEKLFF
-	-	TRBV9	TRBJ2-7	16	TGTGCCAGCAGCGCAGCCGGGACTCCTTTATCCTACGAGCAGTACTTC	CASSAAGTPLSYEQYF
TRBD1	-	TRBV20-1	TRBJ2-7	15	TGCAGTGCTAGAGACCCCCAGGGGGCTAACTACGAGCAGTACTTC	CSARDPQGANYEQYF
-	-	TRBV29-1	TRBJ1-4	12	TGCAGCGTTGTGATGCGTGATGAAAAACTGTTTTTT	CSVVMRDEKLFF
TRBD2	once	TRBV24-1	TRBJ2-7	15	TGTGCCACCAGTGCCAGTTGGGAGGGATACTACGAGCAGTACTTC	CATSASWEGYYEQYF
-	-	TRBV6-5	TRBJ2-2	12	TGTGCCACCCAGGGGAACACCGGGGAGCTGTTTTTT	CATQGNTGELFF
TRBD1	-	TRBV30	TRBJ1-4	16	TGTGCCTGGAGTGGGACAGGATGGTTAACTAATGAAAAACTGTTTTTT	CAWSGTGWLTNEKLFF
-	-	TRBV5-1	TRBJ2-5	13	TGCGCCAGCAGCTTTGCAAGTGGAGAGACCCAGTACTTC	CASSFASGETQYF
TRBD2	-	TRBV10-3	TRBJ2-3	15	TGTGCCACCGCTAGCGGGGGGGCTAGCACAGATACGCAGTATTTT	CATASGGASTDTQYF
TRBD1	-	TRBV7-2	TRBJ1-2	14	TGTGCCAGCAGCTTGGCGACAGGGGCCTATGGCTACACCTTC	CASSLATGAYGYTF
-	-	TRBV29-1	TRBJ2-3	14	TGCAGCGTTGAAGAATTCGTAACGCCAGATACGCAGTATTTT	CSVEEFVTPDTQYF
-	-	TRBV5-1	TRBJ2-5	15	TGCGCCAGCAGCTTGGTGGGCCTTTACCAAGAGACCCAGTACTTC	CASSLVGLYQETQYF
-	-	TRBV6-5	TRBJ1-6	14	TGTGCCAGCAGTTACGGGGGATTCGATTCACCCCTCCACTTT	CASSYGGFDSPLHF
-	-	TRBV24-1	TRBJ2-1	17	TGTGCCACCAGGCCATTCAGGGGGGAGAGCTCCTACAATGAGCAGTTCTTC	CATRPFRGESSYNEQFF
TRBD1	-	TRBV6-1	TRBJ1-2	15	TGTGCCAGCAGTGAGGGGAGGGGGCCGGCCTATGGCTACACCTTC	CASSEGRGPAYGYTF
TRBD2	-	TRBV3-1	TRBJ2-2	17	TGTGCCAGCAGCCAAGAAGGCCTAGCGGGGGGGCCTGGGGAGCTGTTTTTT	CASSQEGLAGGPGELFF
TRBD2	once	TRBV7-9	TRBJ2-2	17	TGTGCCACCGGCCAGCGGGAGGGCCAACTTATCTCCGGGGAGCTGTTTTTT	CATGQREGQLISGELFF
-	-	TRBV15	TRBJ2-1	14	TGTGCCACCGGGAGCGAGAGCTCCTACAATGAGCAGTTCTTC	CATGSESSYNEQFF
-	-	TRBV11-2	TRBJ2-7	15	TGTGCCAGCAGCTTAGCCCGGGGCAGCTCCTACGAGCAGTACTTC	CASSLARGSSYEQYF
-	-	TRBV19	TRBJ1-1	16	TGTGCCAGTAGTATAATCCCCGGACAGCGAAGCACTGAAGCTTTCTTT	CASSIIPGQRSTEAFF
-	-	TRBV29-1	TRBJ1-2	12	TGCAGCGTTGCCTTAGCTAGGGGAGGCTACACCTTC	CSVALARGGYTF
TRBD1	-	TRBV20-1	TRBJ1-1	13	TGCAGTGCTTGGGGACAGTCGAACACTGAAGCTTTCTTT	CSAWGQSNTEAFF
-	-	TRBV2	TRBJ2-5	11	TGTGCCAGCAGTGTCAGAGAGACCCAGTACTTC	CASSVRETQYF
-	-	TRBV3-1	TRBJ2-2	14	TGTGCCAGCAGCCAAGTCCGTTACACCGGGGAGCTGTTTTTT	CASSQVRYTGELFF
TRBD2	-	TRBV9	TRBJ2-7	15	TGTGCCAGCAGCGTCACAGGCGGGAGTAACGACGAGCAGTACTTC	CASSVTGGSNDEQYF
TRBD2	-	TRBV5-1	TRBJ2-3	14	TGCGCCAGCAGCTATGGACTAGCCACAGATACGCAGTATTTT	CASSYGLATDTQYF
-	-	TRBV29-1	TRBJ1-4	13	TGCAGCGTTCTTGACACTCTTATAGAAAAACTGTTTTTT	CSVLDTLIEKLFF
TRBD1	-	TRBV20-1	TRBJ2-3	15	TGCAGTGCTAGGGACAGGGTCTTGAACACAGATACGCAGTATTTT	CSARDRVLNTDTQYF
-	-	TRBV20-1	TRBJ1-2	14	TGCAGTGCTAGAGATCCACGAGCCCCTTATGGCTACACCTTC	CSARDPRAPYGYTF
TRBD2	-	TRBV5-4	TRBJ2-3	14	TGTGCCAGCAGCTCACGACTAGCTATAGATACGCAGTATTTT	CASSSRLAIDTQYF
TRBD1	-	TRBV30	TRBJ1-2	14	TGTGCCTGGAGTGTTAAGGGGGCCCTCTATGGCTACACCTTC	CAWSVKGALYGYTF
-	-	TRBV9	TRBJ1-4	15	TGTGCCAGCAGCTCCAACCGGGACATCGGTGAAAAACTGTTTTTT	CASSSNRDIGEKLFF
TRBD1	-	TRBV7-9	TRBJ1-1	15	TGTGCCAGCAGCCCTATCCCAGGGGGGGACACTGAAGCTTTCTTT	CASSPIPGGDTEAFF
-	-	TRBV5-1	TRBJ2-7	13	TGCGCCAGCAAAGATACGCTTACCTACGAGCAGTACTTC	CASKDTLTYEQYF
-	-	TRBV18	TRBJ1-6	14	TGTGCCAGCTCACCATCGAGTAGGGATTCACCCCTCCACTTT	CASSPSSRDSPLHF
-	-	TRBV24-1	TRBJ2-5	15	TGTGCCACCAGTGATTTGCGGGAGGGGGCTGAGACCCAGTACTTC	CATSDLREGAETQYF
-	-	TRBV14	TRBJ2-2	18	TGTGCCAGCAGCCAGAGGGAACAGGGATCTAGGAAAGAAGGGGAGCTGTTTTTT	CASSQREQGSRKEGELFF
TRBD1	-	TRBV9	TRBJ2-7	11	TGTGCCAGCAGCGCCGGGACAGTACTGTACTTC	CASSAGTVLYF
-	-	TRBV3-1	TRBJ2-5	16	TGTGCCAGCACCCAAAAGGTGTTGGGCGCCCAAGAGACCCAGTACTTC	CASTQKVLGAQETQYF
-	-	TRBV19	TRBJ2-3	16	TGTGCCAGTAGACCCCCTAGCGCCTTCGGAGCAGATACGCAGTATTTT	CASRPPSAFGADTQYF
TRBD2	-	TRBV3-1	TRBJ2-7	14	TGTGCCAGCAGCCCTGGCGGACTAGTCTACGAGCAGTACTTC	CASSPGGLVYEQYF
-	-	TRBV29-1	TRBJ2-3	16	TGCAGCGTTGGAGGGGGAGCGGTTACTAGCACAGATACGCAGTATTTT	CSVGGGAVTSTDTQYF
-	once	TRBV7-9	TRBJ2-1	15	TGTGCCAGCAGCCCCTGGACGGGAAACTACAATGAGCAGTTCTTC	CASSPWTGNYNEQFF
-	-	TRBV6-5	TRBJ1-2	11	TGTGCCAGCACAGGGAACTATGGCTACACCTTC	CASTGNYGYTF
-	once	TRBV30	TRBJ2-5	13	TGTGCCTGGAGTGTAAAGGCCAGGGAGACCCAGTACTTC	CAWSVKARETQYF
TRBD1	-	TRBV9	TRBJ1-5	13	TGTGCCAGCAGCACGGACAGGGATCAGCCCCAGCATTTT	CASSTDRDQPQHF
-	-	TRBV29-1	TRBJ1-2	13	TGCAGCGTTGATCGGTCGGGCCCCGATGCCTACACCTTC	CSVDRSGPDAYTF
TRBD1	-	TRBV30	TRBJ1-4	16	TGTGCCTGGAGTCCATACTCCTTCCAGGGGGCGCGAAAACTGTTTTTT	CAWSPYSFQGARKLFF
TRBD1	-	TRBV7-2	TRBJ1-1	11	TGTGCCAGCAGCTTGACAGGGAAAGCTTTCTTT	CASSLTGKAFF
TRBD1	-	TRBV29-1	TRBJ2-2	13	TGCAGCTTCCACCAGGGGGCCGACGGGGAGCTGTTTTTT	CSFHQGADGELFF